The sequence of this T cell receptor (beta chain) was determined in a study of shared clonotypes between healthy human individuals. Study-level findings and limits: Limitation of the genetic and exposure-history diversity represented came from the few donors. Clonotypes shared by all four sorted-subset donors had higher generation probabilities than non-shared clonotypes.

This clone was seen only a few times. The antigen remains unidentified. It was at deep level that the assay was run. Data came from immunoSEQ multiplex PCR; TCRdb stores just in-frame clones and leaves some out. The data contain around 79,000 clones, 60% to 65% of them singletons. This sequence was found in a man younger than 45 in good health. The sequencing input was memory CD8+ T cells sorted from blood. Subset specified: CD45RO+ cells pooled with CCR7-negative TemRA cells.

The CDR3 is CASSLALAGGDTQYF. In nucleotides, the CDR3 is TGCGCCAGCAGCTTGGCACTAGCGGGAGGGGATACGCAGTATTTT. The chain links TRBV5-1 to TRBJ2-3; 13 bases map to TRBD2. J was trimmed by 6 bases and V by 0 bases; bases with no gene match: 1. Germline CDR1 SGHRS, CDR2 YFSETQ. The CDR3 totals 15 residues.